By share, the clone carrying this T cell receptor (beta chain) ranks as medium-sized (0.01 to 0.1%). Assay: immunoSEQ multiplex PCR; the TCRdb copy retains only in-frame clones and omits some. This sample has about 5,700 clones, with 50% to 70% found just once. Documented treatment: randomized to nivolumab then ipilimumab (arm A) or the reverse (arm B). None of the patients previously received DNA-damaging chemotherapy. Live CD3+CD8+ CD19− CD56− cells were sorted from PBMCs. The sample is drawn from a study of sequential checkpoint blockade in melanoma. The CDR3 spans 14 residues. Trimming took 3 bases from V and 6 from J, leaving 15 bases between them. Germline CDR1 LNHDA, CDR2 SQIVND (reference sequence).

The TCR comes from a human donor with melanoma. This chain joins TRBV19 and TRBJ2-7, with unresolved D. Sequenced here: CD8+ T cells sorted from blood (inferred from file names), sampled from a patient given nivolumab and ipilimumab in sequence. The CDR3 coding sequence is TGTGCCAGTAGTATGTCCCTGTTACTCGGCGAGCAGTACTTC. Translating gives CASSMSLLLGEQYF.